The 14 T cell receptor beta chains given below trace back to one sample, sequenced in a study of identical twins. TCRdb fed the 5' RACE reads into MiXCR, producing one record per CDR3 protein. Of about 500,000 distinct CDR3 sequences in the sample, 14% were seen once. Another study also made use of these data, one on yellow fever vaccine responses in identical twins.

Sequencing input: CD4+ T cells sorted from blood. The source is a woman aged 18-29 years in good health.

This clonotype was observed many times. This chain links TRBV12-3 or TRBV12-4 with TRBJ1-2; D unresolved. With 1 base removed from V and 6 bases from J, the gap between germline ends came to 9 bases. This CDR3 spans 13 amino acids. The CDR3 coding sequence is TGTGCCAGCAGTTTAGGATCTGGGAATGGCTACACCTTC. It specifies CASSLGSGNGYTF.

The gene calls are TRBV6-1 and TRBJ2-2; tentative D call: TRBD1 (6 bases). The CDR3 contains 16 residues. Germline CDR1 MNHNS, CDR2 SASEGT. Trimming took 6 bases from V and 3 from J, leaving 17 bases between them. Here the CDR3 reads CASRRRQDSHTGELFF. CDR3 DNA: TGTGCCAGCAGGAGAAGACAGGACTCTCACACCGGGGAGCTGTTTTTT.

This clonotype was seen only a few times. The chain links TRBV20-1 to TRBJ2-1; 8 nucleotides align to TRBD2. The CDR3 spans 17 residues. The ends lost 5 bases at V and 1 base at J; junction bases unmatched: 13. Germline V gives CDR1 DFQATT, CDR2 SNEGSKA (reference sequence). CDR3 nucleotides: TGCAGTGCTCCTCCCCGGGGGGGCGGGAGATCCTACAATGAGCAGTTCTTC. Its translation is CSAPPRGGGRSYNEQFF.

This clonotype was picked up many times. The chain links TRBV6-1 to TRBJ1-5, with TRBD1 matching 8 bases. The germline V gene encodes CDR1 MNHNS and CDR2 SASEGT. Unmatched junction bases numbered 10, after V lost 6 bases and J lost 0 bases. This CDR3 has 17 residues. The CDR3 region is CASSPGTGPISNQPQHF. The CDR3 nucleotides are TGTGCCAGCAGCCCCGGGACAGGTCCAATTAGCAATCAGCCCCAGCATTTT.

The V and J genes are TRBV27 and TRBJ2-3; a weak D match, TRBD1 (5 bases). Looked up from germline, CDR1 is MNHEY and CDR2 is SMNVEV (reference sequence). The CDR3 covers 15 residues. V lost 3 bases, J lost 3 bases, and 13 bases lay in between. The CDR3 sequence is CASSFLLGVTDTQYF. In DNA form, the CDR3 reads TGTGCCAGCAGTTTTCTGTTAGGGGTGACAGATACGCAGTATTTT.

This chain connects TRBV19 to TRBJ2-7; perhaps TRBD1 as D (8 bases). The CDR3 consists of 16 residues. Trimming removed 4 bases at V and 4 bases at J, with 20 bases between. CDR1 and CDR2 from the germline V gene are LNHDA and SQIVND (reference sequence). The CDR3 is CASSRESGTGPYEQYF. CDR3 nucleotide sequence: TGTGCCAGTAGTAGAGAAAGCGGGACAGGACCTTACGAGCAGTACTTC.

This chain connects TRBV29-1 to TRBJ1-5; unclear D gene. This CDR3 contains 13 residues. The V and J ends lost 1 base and 6 bases respectively, with 10 bases between them. Germline-derived CDR1 and CDR2 are SQVTM and ANQGSEA. This CDR3 is CSVEGYKGQPQHF. The CDR3 coding sequence is TGCAGCGTTGAAGGGTATAAGGGTCAGCCCCAGCATTTT.

This clonotype was seen only a few times. The J gene is TRBJ2-1, the V gene TRBV5-6; 14 nucleotides match TRBD2. The CDR3 covers 16 residues. The junction had 6 bases not matched to a gene; V was cut back by 4 bases and J by 6 bases. From germline, CDR1 is SGHDT and CDR2 YYEEEE. The CDR3 loop reads CASSPPGLAGANEQFF. The CDR3 bases are TGTGCCAGCAGCCCGCCGGGACTAGCGGGAGCCAATGAGCAGTTCTTC.

This chain connects TRBV18 to TRBJ2-3; D ambiguous. V shed 3 bases and J shed 6 bases, with 10 bases lying between them. Looked up from germline, CDR1 is KGHSH and CDR2 is LQKENI. The CDR3 totals 13 residues. The CDR3 coding sequence is TGTGCCAGCTCACCCCCACCCTTCGATACGCAGTATTTT. Translation gives CASSPPPFDTQYF.

The CDR3 bases are TGTGCCAGCAGTCCGGGACAACTTACCTACGAGCAGTACTTC. As protein: CASSPGQLTYEQYF. This chain uses TRBV27 with TRBJ2-7, with D tentatively TRBD1 (6 bases). Deletions cut 5 bases from V and 2 bases from J, with 13 bases between. The CDR3 runs 14 residues. Germline V gene sequence: CDR1 MNHEY, CDR2 SMNVEV (reference sequence).

The chain employs TRBV20-1 and TRBJ2-2; no firm D call. The CDR3 is 14 amino acids. Trimming left V 3 bases short and J 4 bases short, with 12 bases between. The germline gives CDR1 DFQATT, CDR2 SNEGSKA (reference sequence). CDR3: CSARRSRLTGELFF. DNA of the CDR3: TGCAGTGCTAGGCGCAGCAGGCTCACCGGGGAGCTGTTTTTT.

This clonotype was picked up many times. This chain connects TRBV5-1 to TRBJ2-5, with D possibly TRBD1 on 5 matching bases. The CDR3 contains 12 residues. V gave up 4 bases and J gave up 2 bases, with 6 bases separating them. Germline V gene data show CDR1 as SGHRS and CDR2 as YFSETQ. The CDR3 DNA sequence: TGCGCCAGCAGCCGGACACAAGAGACCCAGTACTTC. It translates to CASSRTQETQYF. Filled out from reference TRBV5-1 and TRBJ2-5, the complete variable domain reads KAGVTQTPRYLIKTRGQQVTLSCSPISGHRSVSWYQQTPGQGLQFLFEYFSETQRNKGNFPGRFSGRQFSNSRSEMNVSTLELGDSALYLCASSRTQETQYFGPGTRLLVL.

V and J are TRBV7-8 and TRBJ2-2, with 7 bases matching TRBD2. CDR3 size: 17 residues. V lost 5 bases, J lost 1 base, and 10 bases stayed unmatched. Germline V CDR1 and CDR2: SGHVS, FQNEAQ. DNA of the CDR3: TGTGCCAGCAGCCCTCACCAGGGAGGGAGGAACACCGGGGAGCTGTTTTTT. It translates to CASSPHQGGRNTGELFF.

This clonotype was observed a handful of times. The J gene is TRBJ2-7, the V gene TRBV20-1; D is unclear. The CDR3 covers 12 residues. V was pared by 0 bases and J by 6 bases, with 9 bases between. Germline lookup yields CDR1 DFQATT and CDR2 SNEGSKA (reference sequence). CDR3 nucleotide sequence: TGCAGTGCTAGAGATCAGCTCTTCGAGCAGTACTTC. Translated, it gives CSARDQLFEQYF.